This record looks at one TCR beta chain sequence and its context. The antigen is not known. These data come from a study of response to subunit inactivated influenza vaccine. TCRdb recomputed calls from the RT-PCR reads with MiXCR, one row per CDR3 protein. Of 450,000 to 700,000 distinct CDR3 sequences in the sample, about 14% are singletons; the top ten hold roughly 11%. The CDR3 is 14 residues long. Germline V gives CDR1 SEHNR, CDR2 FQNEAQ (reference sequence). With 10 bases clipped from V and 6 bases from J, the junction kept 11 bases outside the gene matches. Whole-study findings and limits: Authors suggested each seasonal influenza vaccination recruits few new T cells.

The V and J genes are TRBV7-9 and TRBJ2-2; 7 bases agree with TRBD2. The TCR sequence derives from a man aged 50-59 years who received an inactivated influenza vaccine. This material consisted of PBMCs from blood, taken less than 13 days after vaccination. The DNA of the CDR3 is TGTGCCACTCTTCGGGCGGGGGAGTCCGGGGAGCTGTTTTTT. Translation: CATLRAGESGELFF.